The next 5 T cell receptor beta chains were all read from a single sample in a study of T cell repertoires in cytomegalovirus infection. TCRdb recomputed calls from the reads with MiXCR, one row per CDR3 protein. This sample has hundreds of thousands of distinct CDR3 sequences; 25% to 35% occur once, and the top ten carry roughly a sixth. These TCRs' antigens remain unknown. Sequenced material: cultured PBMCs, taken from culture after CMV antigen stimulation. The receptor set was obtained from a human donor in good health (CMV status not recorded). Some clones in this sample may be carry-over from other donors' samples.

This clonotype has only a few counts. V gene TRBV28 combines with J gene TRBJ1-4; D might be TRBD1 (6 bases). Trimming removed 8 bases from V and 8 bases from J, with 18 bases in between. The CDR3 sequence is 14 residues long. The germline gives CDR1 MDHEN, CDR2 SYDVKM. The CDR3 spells CASRLDRRSEKLFF. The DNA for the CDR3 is TGTGCCAGCCGCCTAGACAGGAGATCGGAAAAACTGTTTTTT.

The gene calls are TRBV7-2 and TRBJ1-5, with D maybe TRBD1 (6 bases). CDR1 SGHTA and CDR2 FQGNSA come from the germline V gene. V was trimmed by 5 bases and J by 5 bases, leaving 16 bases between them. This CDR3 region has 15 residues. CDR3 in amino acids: CASSLGGGAHQPQHF. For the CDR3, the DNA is TGTGCCAGCAGCCTTGGGGGGGGGGCCCATCAGCCCCAGCATTTT.

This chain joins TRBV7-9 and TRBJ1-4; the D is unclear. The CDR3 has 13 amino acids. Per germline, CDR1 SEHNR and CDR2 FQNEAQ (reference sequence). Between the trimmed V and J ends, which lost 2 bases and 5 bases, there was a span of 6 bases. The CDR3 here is CASSLWENEKLFF. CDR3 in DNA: TGTGCCAGCAGCTTATGGGAGAATGAAAAACTGTTTTTT.

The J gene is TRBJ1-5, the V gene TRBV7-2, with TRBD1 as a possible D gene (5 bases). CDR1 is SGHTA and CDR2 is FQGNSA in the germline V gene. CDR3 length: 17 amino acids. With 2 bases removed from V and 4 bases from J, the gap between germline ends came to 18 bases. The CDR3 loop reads CASSLLSFRALNQPQHF. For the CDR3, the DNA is TGTGCCAGCAGCTTATTGTCCTTCAGGGCGCTGAATCAGCCCCAGCATTTT.

The CDR3 DNA reads as TGTGCCAGAGAGAGGAACACTGAAGCTTTCTTT. Translated: CARERNTEAFF. This chain uses TRBV2 with TRBJ1-1; D is ambiguous. The CDR3 extends over 11 amino acids. Germline V CDR1 and CDR2: SNHLY, FYNNEI. Trimming removed 9 bases at V and 1 base at J, with 6 bases between.